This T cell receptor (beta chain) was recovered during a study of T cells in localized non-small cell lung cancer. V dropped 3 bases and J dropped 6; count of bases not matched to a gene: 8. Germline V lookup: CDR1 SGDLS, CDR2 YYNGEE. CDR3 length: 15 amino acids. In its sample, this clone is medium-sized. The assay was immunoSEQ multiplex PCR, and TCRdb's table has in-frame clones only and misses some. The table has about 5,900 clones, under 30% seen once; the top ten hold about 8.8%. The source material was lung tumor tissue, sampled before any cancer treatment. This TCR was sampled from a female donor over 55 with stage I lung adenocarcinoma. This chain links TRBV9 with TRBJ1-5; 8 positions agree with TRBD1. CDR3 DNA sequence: TGTGCCAGCAGCGCCGTCGGACAGGGCCCTCAGCCCCAGCATTTT. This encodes CASSAVGQGPQPQHF.